Sequencing of this T cell receptor (beta chain) was carried out in a study of blood T cell repertoires in COVID-19. Background on the study: PBMCs, B-cell-depleted T cells, or T cells were the source of the cDNA or gDNA that made up the material.

Original processing methods: From reference gene primer amplification, estimates of nucleated cell counts were derived. The data were produced by immunoSEQ multiplex PCR, yet TCRdb's version contains in-frame clones alone and is incomplete. V and J calls and clone size are as listed in that table; D and trimming were resolved from the DNA. The sample has about 240,000 clones; about 79% are singletons. CDR1 MNHEY and CDR2 SVGAGI come from the germline V gene. Trimming cost V 5 bases and J 2 bases, with 16 bases left between them. The CDR3 extends over 15 amino acids. The source of this sequence is a woman of 80 years or more with acute or convalescent COVID-19. The rearrangement uses TRBV6-5 and TRBJ2-7, with D tentatively TRBD1 (6 bases). The material sequenced was peripheral blood. The CDR3 region is CASSPLQGLTYEQYF. The CDR3, as DNA: TGTGCCAGCAGTCCGCTTCAGGGGCTAACCTACGAGCAGTACTTC.